The sequence of this TCR beta chain was determined in a study of T cell responses to AZD1222 COVID-19 vaccine. The study's findings and limits: Researchers report vaccine-associated CD4 TCRs spanning spike, with dominance at 160-218 and 743-854.

Sequencing used immunoSEQ multiplex PCR; TCRdb keeps in-frame clones, though not all of them. In the table there are about 180,000 clones, approximately 90% of which are singletons. This clone was seen just once. Its antigen is unknown. Germline values: CDR1 SGHVS, CDR2 FQNEAQ. The CDR3 totals 14 residues. V was clipped by 5 bases and J by 0 bases; unmatched bases: 2. The sequences come from peripheral blood, collected 28 days after the second AZD1222 dose. The source is an adult who received the AZD1222 COVID-19 vaccine. This chain joins TRBV7-8 and TRBJ2-7, with 9 bases lining up with TRBD2. The DNA for the CDR3 is TGTGCCAGCAGCCTTAGCGGGAGCTCCTACGAGCAGTACTTC. Protein product: CASSLSGSSYEQYF.